This TCR beta chain was sequenced during a study of cytomegalovirus exposure and HLA in healthy donors. Germline CDR1 is SEHNR and CDR2 is FQNEAQ (reference sequence). The CDR3 spans 13 residues. Trimming stripped 9 bases from V and 4 bases from J, with 12 bases between. Vbeta (60) and Jbeta (13) primers were used in the PCR. Original processing methods: Approximately 9.9 million shared chains were among the approximately 87 million unique TCR beta chains that a later analysis counted. Only in-frame clones appear in the TCRdb table, and some are missing; sequencing was by immunoSEQ multiplex PCR. V, J and clone size are taken as reported in that table, and D and trimming were inferred from the DNA itself. The repertoire holds tens of thousands of clones, with 70% to 75% as singletons.

Sequenced input: PBMCs. V is TRBV7-9 and J is TRBJ2-2, with D maybe TRBD2 (5 bases). The receptor's source is a woman between 25 and 40 years old in good health and CMV-seropositive. CDR3 loop: CARVEGSTGELFF. DNA of the CDR3: TGTGCCAGGGTGGAAGGGAGCACCGGGGAGCTGTTTTTT. Drawing the rest from reference TRBV7-9 and TRBJ2-2, the complete variable domain is DTGVSQNPRHKITKRGQNVTFRCDPISEHNRLYWYRQTLGQGPEFLTYFQNEAQLEKSRLLSDRFSAERPKGSFSTLEIQRTEQGDSAMYLCARVEGSTGELFFGEGSRLTVL.